Listed below are T cell receptor beta chains from one sample, sequenced in a study of blood T cell repertoires in COVID-19. Assay used: immunoSEQ multiplex PCR; TCRdb lists only in-frame clones, some missing. The sample carries 250,000 or so clones, roughly 89% recorded once. Sequenced material: peripheral blood. The receptors stem from a woman aged 40 to 50 who had recovered from COVID-19. The CDR3 runs from the conserved cysteine through the conserved F or W. Fields, in order: CDR3 DNA, CDR3 protein, D gene, V gene, clone size, J gene. A D gene is named only where the DNA matches it firmly. The size field is filled for only some rows; it gives once, few, many or a size class.

CDR3nt: TGTGCCAGCAGCTTCCGGACAGGGGACACTGAAGCTTTCTTT; CDR3aa: CASSFRTGDTEAFF; d_gene: TRBD1; v_gene: TRBV7-8; abundance: -; j_gene: TRBJ1-1
CDR3nt: TGTGCCAGCGGGACAGTAATGAACACTGAAGCTTTCTTT; CDR3aa: CASGTVMNTEAFF; d_gene: TRBD1; v_gene: TRBV6-5; abundance: -; j_gene: TRBJ1-1
CDR3nt: TGTGCCAGCAGCCAAGCCCCAAGACACCCTGCAGCTTTCTTT; CDR3aa: CASSQAPRHPAAFF; d_gene: -; v_gene: TRBV3-1/TRBV3-2; abundance: -; j_gene: TRBJ1-1
CDR3nt: TGTGCCATCAGTCCCGGGACAGGGAGCAACACTGAAGCTTTCTTT; CDR3aa: CAISPGTGSNTEAFF; d_gene: TRBD1; v_gene: TRBV10-3; abundance: -; j_gene: TRBJ1-1
CDR3nt: TGTGCCACCTCAAACAGGGGGCTCGGCACAGATACGCAGTATTTT; CDR3aa: CATSNRGLGTDTQYF; d_gene: TRBD1; v_gene: TRBV24-1; abundance: -; j_gene: TRBJ2-3
CDR3nt: TGTGCCAGCAGTTCGGGTTGGGCAGGGGGCCCCGGGGAGCTGTTTTTT; CDR3aa: CASSSGWAGGPGELFF; d_gene: TRBD1; v_gene: TRBV6-5; abundance: few; j_gene: TRBJ2-2
CDR3nt: TGTGCCAGCAGTCTACAGGCAAACACTGAAGCTTTCTTT; CDR3aa: CASSLQANTEAFF; d_gene: -; v_gene: TRBV6-5; abundance: few; j_gene: TRBJ1-1
CDR3nt: TGTGCCACCAGTGAGTGGGCGGGAGATGATACAGATACGCAGTATTTT; CDR3aa: CATSEWAGDDTDTQYF; d_gene: TRBD2; v_gene: TRBV24-1; abundance: -; j_gene: TRBJ2-3
CDR3nt: TGCAGCGTTGATTATGAGAACAATTCACCCCTCCACTTT; CDR3aa: CSVDYENNSPLHF; d_gene: -; v_gene: TRBV29-1; abundance: -; j_gene: TRBJ1-6
CDR3nt: TGTGCCAGCAGTGAAATCCAGGGATATTCACCCCTCCACTTT; CDR3aa: CASSEIQGYSPLHF; d_gene: -; v_gene: TRBV6-1; abundance: -; j_gene: TRBJ1-6
CDR3nt: TGTGCCAGCAGCGCAGCCGGGACTGCCAATGATGAGCAGTTCTTC; CDR3aa: CASSAAGTANDEQFF; d_gene: -; v_gene: TRBV9; abundance: -; j_gene: TRBJ2-1
CDR3nt: TGTGCCAGCAGCCCGGGGGACAGGGCATCCCGTGAGCAGTTCTTC; CDR3aa: CASSPGDRASREQFF; d_gene: TRBD1; v_gene: TRBV13; abundance: -; j_gene: TRBJ2-1
CDR3nt: TGTGCCAGCAGCTTATCCAGGGGTGGCTACACCTTC; CDR3aa: CASSLSRGGYTF; d_gene: -; v_gene: TRBV5-5; abundance: -; j_gene: TRBJ1-2
CDR3nt: TGTGCCAGCAGCGTTTGGAGGGCCCCGTCTTTAATCCAGTACTTC; CDR3aa: CASSVWRAPSLIQYF; d_gene: -; v_gene: TRBV5-5; abundance: -; j_gene: TRBJ2-5
CDR3nt: TGTGCCAGCAGCTTCCCCAACACACCGGGACAGACTTATGGCTACACCTTC; CDR3aa: CASSFPNTPGQTYGYTF; d_gene: TRBD1; v_gene: TRBV7-2; abundance: -; j_gene: TRBJ1-2
CDR3nt: TGTGCCGCCTCCGGGACAGGGGGCAGGAATGAGCAGTTCTTC; CDR3aa: CAASGTGGRNEQFF; d_gene: TRBD1; v_gene: TRBV30; abundance: -; j_gene: TRBJ2-1
CDR3nt: TGTGCCACCAGTGATTTACTCAAGACCGGGGAGCTGTTTTTT; CDR3aa: CATSDLLKTGELFF; d_gene: -; v_gene: TRBV24-1; abundance: -; j_gene: TRBJ2-2
CDR3nt: TGTGCCAGCGCCGTCCGACTAGCGGGGGAAACAGATACGCAGTATTTT; CDR3aa: CASAVRLAGETDTQYF; d_gene: TRBD2; v_gene: TRBV14; abundance: -; j_gene: TRBJ2-3
CDR3nt: TGTGCCAGTATTCAGGGGCTCTATCAGCCCCAGCATTTT; CDR3aa: CASIQGLYQPQHF; d_gene: -; v_gene: TRBV2; abundance: -; j_gene: TRBJ1-5
CDR3nt: TGTGCCAGCAGCCCTGGACTAGCGGGTATATTTTCTAGGGCCGGGGAGCTGTTTTTT; CDR3aa: CASSPGLAGIFSRAGELFF; d_gene: TRBD2; v_gene: TRBV7-2; abundance: once; j_gene: TRBJ2-2
CDR3nt: TGTGCCAGCAGCCACCGGGAGGGGAGGAACACTGAAGCTTTCTTT; CDR3aa: CASSHREGRNTEAFF; d_gene: -; v_gene: TRBV7-8; abundance: -; j_gene: TRBJ1-1
CDR3nt: TGCAGCGTTGCCCTGGTGCGGGGGGCCTCTGAGCAGTACTTC; CDR3aa: CSVALVRGASEQYF; d_gene: TRBD2; v_gene: TRBV29-1; abundance: -; j_gene: TRBJ2-7
CDR3nt: TGTGCCAGCAGTTTACCGGGGTATCAGCCCCAGCATTTT; CDR3aa: CASSLPGYQPQHF; d_gene: -; v_gene: TRBV12-3/TRBV12-4; abundance: -; j_gene: TRBJ1-5
CDR3nt: TGTGCCAGCAGCGCCCAGACCGGGGGTTTCCTAAGTACTAACTATGGCTACACCTTC; CDR3aa: CASSAQTGGFLSTNYGYTF; d_gene: -; v_gene: TRBV9; abundance: -; j_gene: TRBJ1-2
CDR3nt: TGCAGCGTTGAAGACCGGCGGACTAGATTCTACACCTTC; CDR3aa: CSVEDRRTRFYTF; d_gene: -; v_gene: TRBV29-1; abundance: once; j_gene: TRBJ1-2
CDR3nt: TGTGCCAGTAGCCCACTGACAGGTTCTGGAAACACCATATATTTT; CDR3aa: CASSPLTGSGNTIYF; d_gene: -; v_gene: TRBV19; abundance: -; j_gene: TRBJ1-3
CDR3nt: TGTGCCATCAGTGATTCGGGGGACCCCCAGCATTTT; CDR3aa: CAISDSGDPQHF; d_gene: -; v_gene: TRBV10-3; abundance: -; j_gene: TRBJ1-5